These 27 T cell receptor beta chains were all obtained from the same sample, sequenced in a study of vaccination and CD4 T cells after COVID-19 (dated by TCRdb to between 2021 and 2022). This sample's treatment or condition label indicates: roughly 10-day PBMC culture with coronavirus spike peptide pools or control peptides (ViraFEST assay). Their antigen targets remain unknown. Libraries came from PCR. The sample was run on an Illumina iSeq 100. TCR sequencing of DNA from cultured CD4+ T cells used the Oncomine TCR Beta short-read assay at the Johns Hopkins FTIC core. The public reads were run again by TCRdb, first through fastp at Q25 and then through MiXCR, and only productive beta chains were kept. Rows merge per CDR3 protein into single entries with the most common DNA and genes. This sample is represented by 8,000 to 10,000 distinct CDR3 sequences; roughly 50% of them were singletons. The ten top clones hold around 21% of the sample.

The sequenced sample was CD4+ T cells from blood, cultured in vitro. The receptors derive from a human donor who had recovered from COVID-19.

The chain links TRBV6-5 to TRBJ1-1; perhaps TRBD1 as D (6 bases). The V gene's germline CDR1 is MNHEY and CDR2 SVGAGI. Trimming took off 2 bases at V and 3 bases at J, with 7 bases between the two ends. The length of the CDR3 is 13 residues. The CDR3 is CASSYTGHTEAFF. The CDR3 DNA sequence: TGTGCCAGCAGTTACACAGGGCACACTGAAGCTTTCTTT.

This clonotype has a handful of counts. This rearrangement joins TRBV7-2 to TRBJ2-5; D perhaps matches TRBD2 (7 bases). The CDR3 length is 14 residues. In germline, CDR1 is SGHTA, CDR2 FQGNSA. V shed 5 bases and J shed 5 bases, with 15 bases lying between them. For the CDR3, the DNA is TGTGCCAGCAGCCGAGGGGGGGGACGGGAGACCCAGTACTTC. Translation gives CASSRGGGRETQYF.

V usage is TRBV6-1 and J usage is TRBJ2-7, with D tentatively TRBD2 (5 bases). The CDR3 length is 13 residues. V gave up 6 bases and J gave up 3 bases, with 12 bases separating them. From germline, CDR1 is MNHNS and CDR2 SASEGT. The CDR3 is CASRESGLYEQYF. In DNA, the CDR3 is TGTGCCAGCAGGGAATCAGGACTCTACGAGCAGTACTTC.

The chain employs TRBV20-1 and TRBJ2-1; 8 nucleotides align to TRBD1. V dropped 3 bases and J dropped 2; count of bases not matched to a gene: 3. Germline loops: CDR1 DFQATT, CDR2 SNEGSKA (reference sequence). The CDR3 runs 14 residues. Written as DNA, the CDR3 is TGCAGTGCTAGGGGGGGACAGGCCTACAATGAGCAGTTCTTC. Amino acids: CSARGGQAYNEQFF.

The chain links TRBV18 to TRBJ2-7, with D tentatively TRBD1 or TRBD2 (5 bases each). V was cut by 3 bases and J by 4 bases, with 19 bases left in between. The germline CDR1 and CDR2 sequences are KGHSH and LQKENI. The length of the CDR3 is 16 residues. In nucleotides, the CDR3 is TGTGCCAGCTCACCCACCGGGGCCACAGGAACATACGAGCAGTACTTC. This translates into CASSPTGATGTYEQYF.

The rearrangement joins TRBV7-9 to TRBJ2-3; TRBD2 might be the D (6 bases). This CDR3 has 12 amino acids. Germline lookup yields CDR1 SEHNR and CDR2 FQNEAQ (reference sequence). Trimming shortened V by 5 bases and J by 5 bases, and 8 bases separated the two germline ends. This chain's CDR3 is CASSLEGDTQYF. The DNA for the CDR3 is TGTGCCAGCAGCCTGGAGGGAGATACGCAGTATTTT. Filled out from reference TRBV7-9 and TRBJ2-3, the complete variable domain reads DTGVSQNPRHKITKRGQNVTFRCDPISEHNRLYWYRQTLGQGPEFLTYFQNEAQLEKSRLLSDRFSAERPKGSFSTLEIQRTEQGDSAMYLCASSLEGDTQYFGPGTRLTVL.

The chain links TRBV7-8 to TRBJ1-5; D is unclear. The CDR3 is made up of 13 amino acids. CDR1 is SGHVS and CDR2 is FQNEAQ in the germline V gene. V was clipped by 0 bases and J by 5 bases, with 5 bases between them. The CDR3 bases are TGTGCCAGCAGCTTAGCAGAGTATCAGCCCCAGCATTTT. Protein product: CASSLAEYQPQHF.

The chain recombines TRBV6-1 with TRBJ1-1; no clear D gene. V lost 3 bases and J 4 bases, leaving 9 bases between the germline ends. The CDR3 contains 13 residues. In germline, CDR1 is MNHNS, CDR2 SASEGT. The CDR3 here is CASSEEGFTEAFF. In nucleotides, the CDR3 is TGTGCCAGCAGTGAGGAGGGATTCACTGAAGCTTTCTTT.

The chain is built from TRBV11-1 and TRBJ2-3; the D gene is possibly TRBD1 (6 bases). Germline values: CDR1 SGHAT, CDR2 FQDESV (reference sequence). The length of the CDR3 is 14 residues. V lost 5 bases and J 2 bases, leaving 11 bases between the germline ends. In DNA, the CDR3 is TGTGCCAGCAGCCGAGACAGGTACACAGATACGCAGTATTTT. Amino acids: CASSRDRYTDTQYF. The full variable domain, its missing parts supplied by reference TRBV11-1 and TRBJ2-3, is EAEVAQSPRYKITEKSQAVAFWCDPISGHATLYWYRQILGQGPELLVQFQDESVVDDSQLPKDRFSAERLKGVDSTLKIQPAELGDSAMYLCASSRDRYTDTQYFGPGTRLTVL.

The chain uses TRBV7-6 and TRBJ2-1, with TRBD1 as a possible D gene (6 bases). Per germline, CDR1 SGHVS and CDR2 FNYEAQ. The CDR3 is 16 residues long. V lost 4 bases and J lost 4, with 17 bases in between. The CDR3 DNA reads TGTGCCAGCAGCTCCGAGGACAGACGAGGGTACAATGAGCAGTTCTTC. Translation: CASSSEDRRGYNEQFF.

V is TRBV2 and J is TRBJ2-1; 9 bases fit TRBD1. Germline assignment: CDR1 SNHLY and CDR2 FYNNEI. The CDR3 sequence is 14 residues long. The V gene end was trimmed by 8 bases and the J gene end by 5 bases; junction bases not matched to a gene: 7. The CDR3 protein is CASGWDRVDNEQFF. As DNA, the CDR3 is TGTGCCAGCGGCTGGGACAGGGTCGACAATGAGCAGTTCTTC.

This clonotype was counted between two and nine times. V and J are TRBV20-1 and TRBJ1-5; D is unresolved. Between the trimmed V and J ends, which lost 2 bases and 0 bases, there was a span of 8 bases. Germline CDR1 DFQATT, CDR2 SNEGSKA (reference sequence). The length of the CDR3 is 14 residues. This CDR3 is CSARTGNSNQPQHF. CDR3 bases: TGCAGTGCTAGAACGGGCAATAGCAATCAGCCCCAGCATTTT.

This rearrangement joins TRBV19 to TRBJ2-2; D gene ambiguous. The V gene's germline CDR1 is LNHDA and CDR2 SQIVND (reference sequence). This CDR3 has 14 residues. V lost 3 bases and J lost 1, with 6 bases in between. The CDR3 protein is CASSIRGNTGELFF. The DNA for the CDR3 is TGTGCCAGTAGTATCCGAGGGAACACCGGGGAGCTGTTTTTT.

This clonotype was observed a few times. The rearrangement joins TRBV7-2 to TRBJ2-5; 9 bases match TRBD2. Trimming removed 8 bases from V and 4 bases from J; junction bases left unmatched: 5. This CDR3 contains 13 residues. Germline V gene data show CDR1 as SGHTA and CDR2 as FQGNSA. The CDR3 DNA reads as TGTGCCAGCGGGCTAGCGGGAAGAGAGACCCAGTACTTC. As protein: CASGLAGRETQYF.

The chain joins TRBV6-1 to TRBJ1-1, with a tentative D call TRBD1 (5 bases). Germline lookup yields CDR1 MNHNS and CDR2 SASEGT. This CDR3 is 11 amino acids long. Trimming removed 7 bases from V and 4 bases from J, with 7 bases in between. The CDR3 sequence is CASTGGTEAFF. DNA for the CDR3: TGTGCCAGCACGGGGGGCACTGAAGCTTTCTTT.

This chain connects TRBV11-3 to TRBJ2-7; no definite D call. Germline V gene data show CDR1 as SGHNT and CDR2 as YENEEA. This CDR3 is built from 15 residues. V gave up 5 bases and J gave up 0 bases, with 14 bases separating them. This CDR3 is CASSLQAVSSYEQYF. CDR3 coding DNA: TGTGCCAGCAGCCTCCAGGCCGTAAGCTCCTACGAGCAGTACTTC.

This rearrangement joins TRBV7-2 to TRBJ1-5; D is possibly TRBD1 (6 bases). V dropped 5 bases and J dropped 0 bases, with 11 bases sitting between them. The CDR3 has 15 amino acids. Per germline, CDR1 SGHTA and CDR2 FQGNSA. The CDR3, as DNA: TGTGCCAGCAGCGCAGGGGCCTATAGCAATCAGCCCCAGCATTTT. This translates into CASSAGAYSNQPQHF.

The V and J genes are TRBV7-6 and TRBJ2-2; no reliable D call. The CDR3 length is 14 residues. The V gene lost 0 bases and the J gene lost 6 bases, with 8 bases spanning the gap. CDR1 and CDR2 from the germline V gene are SGHVS and FNYEAQ. This CDR3 is CASSLAGRAGELFF. CDR3 nucleotides: TGTGCCAGCAGCTTAGCGGGTCGCGCCGGGGAGCTGTTTTTT.

This clonotype was found a few times. V is TRBV20-1 and J is TRBJ2-1; 11 nucleotides line up with TRBD2. V was pared by 5 bases and J by 10 bases, with 10 bases of the junction left unmatched. The CDR3 length is 14 residues. Germline V lookup: CDR1 DFQATT, CDR2 SNEGSKA (reference sequence). CDR3 protein: CSAQLLAGVREQFF. The DNA of the CDR3 is TGCAGTGCTCAGTTACTAGCGGGAGTGAGGGAGCAGTTCTTC.

The rearrangement links TRBV7-3 to TRBJ2-1; the match to TRBD2 covers 14 bases. The CDR3 consists of 15 residues. V lost 5 bases to trimming and J lost 10 bases; unmatched junction nucleotides: 7. Germline-derived CDR1 and CDR2 are SGHTA and FQGTGA. CDR3 DNA: TGTGCCAGCAGCGAGGGACTAGCGGGAGTAGGAGAGCAGTTCTTC. Its protein is CASSEGLAGVGEQFF. Using reference TRBV7-3 and TRBJ2-1 for the parts outside the CDR3, the full variable domain is GAGVSQTPSNKVTEKGKYVELRCDPISGHTALYWYRQSLGQGPEFLIYFQGTGAADDSGLPNDRFFAVRPEGSVSTLKIQRTERGDSAVYLCASSEGLAGVGEQFFGPGTRLTVL.

The V and J genes are TRBV6-2 or TRBV6-3 and TRBJ1-2; no clear D. The CDR3 covers 14 residues. Trimming pared 4 bases from V and 7 bases from J, leaving 16 bases between. CDR1 and CDR2 from the germline V gene are MNHEY and SVGEGT. Written as DNA, the CDR3 is TGTGCCAGCAGTTCCTTCGAGTCGTCCGCTGGCTACACCTTC. Protein product: CASSSFESSAGYTF.

This sequence joins TRBV19 and TRBJ2-3; D perhaps matches TRBD1 (5 bases). Trimming removed 6 bases at V and 2 bases at J, with 15 bases between. Germline V gene data show CDR1 as LNHDA and CDR2 as SQIVND (reference sequence). The CDR3 extends over 15 amino acids. The CDR3 loop is CASRGQRQITDTQYF. The DNA for the CDR3 is TGTGCCAGTAGGGGGCAACGGCAAATCACAGATACGCAGTATTTT. Variable domain in full (rest from reference TRBV19 and TRBJ2-3): DGGITQSPKYLFRKEGQNVTLSCEQNLNHDAMYWYRQDPGQGLRLIYYSQIVNDFQKGDIAEGYSVSREKKESFPLTVTSAQKNPTAFYLCASRGQRQITDTQYFGPGTRLTVL.

This clonotype was counted only a few times. This rearrangement joins TRBV2 to TRBJ2-5, with no clear D. Germline lookup yields CDR1 SNHLY and CDR2 FYNNEI. The CDR3 contains 11 residues. The V and J ends lost 11 bases and 4 bases respectively, with 11 bases between them. CDR3 loop: CAGTIRETQYF. In nucleotides, the CDR3 is TGTGCCGGAACGATCAGAGAGACCCAGTACTTC. The full variable domain, in which reference TRBV2 and TRBJ2-5 provide the parts outside the CDR3, is EPEVTQTPSHQVTQMGQEVILRCVPISNHLYFYWYRQILGQKVEFLVSFYNNEISEKSEIFDDQFSVERPDGSNFTLKIRSTKLEDSAMYFCAGTIRETQYFGPGTRLLVL.

This clonotype was seen only a few times. The rearrangement joins TRBV12-3 or TRBV12-4 to TRBJ2-7; weak D call: TRBD2 (6 bases). The ends were cut back, 3 bases at V and 3 bases at J, with 9 bases in the middle. This CDR3 spans 13 amino acids. This chain's CDR3 is CASSFAGNYEQYF. CDR3 DNA: TGTGCCAGCAGTTTTGCGGGGAACTACGAGCAGTACTTC.

This clonotype was detected only a few times. The rearrangement uses TRBV27 and TRBJ1-1; no clear D. Trimming took 7 bases from V and 8 from J, leaving 26 bases between them. Germline assignment: CDR1 MNHEY and CDR2 SMNVEV (reference sequence). The CDR3 runs 16 residues. The CDR3 DNA follows: TGTGCCAGCACCCCAAGGCCCCACAAGCTCAACCCCGAAGCTTTCTTT. This codes for CASTPRPHKLNPEAFF.

The chain uses TRBV19 and TRBJ1-2; maybe TRBD1 (6 bases). This CDR3 contains 15 residues. Trimming removed 3 bases at V and 0 bases at J, with 11 bases between. The germline V gene has CDR1 LNHDA and CDR2 SQIVND (reference sequence). The CDR3 is CASSMTTGANYGYTF. The CDR3 DNA is TGTGCCAGTAGTATGACGACAGGAGCTAACTATGGCTACACCTTC.

This chain links TRBV6-1 with TRBJ1-1; 8 bases agree with TRBD1. The V gene end was trimmed by 1 base and the J gene end by 4 bases; junction bases not matched to a gene: 2. The CDR3 spans 14 residues. Germline CDR1 is MNHNS and CDR2 is SASEGT. The CDR3 is CASSEGTGSTEAFF. CDR3 sequence (DNA): TGTGCCAGCAGTGAAGGGACAGGGAGCACTGAAGCTTTCTTT.